The 28 T cell receptor beta chains in this list originate from one sample, sequenced in a study of cytomegalovirus exposure and HLA in healthy donors. Primers: 60 Vbeta forward and 13 Jbeta reverse. Clones were read by immunoSEQ multiplex PCR, and TCRdb kept only the in-frame ones, dropping some. The repertoire holds approximately 170,000 clones, with under 90% as singletons. Material: PBMCs. All receptors come from a male donor in good health and CMV-seronegative.

The V and J genes are TRBV5-5 and TRBJ2-6, with D maybe TRBD2 (6 bases). Between the trimmed V and J ends, which lost 2 bases and 0 bases, there was a span of 12 bases. The germline V gene encodes CDR1 SGHKS and CDR2 YYEKEE (reference sequence). The CDR3 extends over 17 amino acids. The CDR3: CASSLREVISGANVLTF. The CDR3 bases are TGTGCCAGCAGCTTAAGGGAGGTTATCTCTGGGGCCAACGTCCTGACTTTC.

This clone was picked up one time. CDR3 sequence: CASSERQGASYNSPLHF. In DNA form, the CDR3 reads TGTGCCAGCAGTGAAAGACAGGGGGCGTCCTATAATTCACCCCTCCACTTT. The V gene is TRBV2, the J gene TRBJ1-6, with 10 positions matching TRBD1. Germline assignment: CDR1 SNHLY and CDR2 FYNNEI. Trimming removed 2 bases from V and 1 base from J; junction bases left unmatched: 2. This CDR3 comprises 17 residues.

The chain couples TRBV19 to TRBJ1-5; D is unclear. This CDR3 is built from 15 residues. V gave up 7 bases and J gave up 2 bases, with 15 bases separating them. Per the germline V gene, CDR1 is LNHDA and CDR2 is SQIVND (reference sequence). The CDR3 reads CASNPAEVGNQPQHF. CDR3 sequence (DNA): TGTGCCAGTAATCCTGCGGAGGTTGGCAATCAGCCCCAGCATTTT.

The chain carries TRBV4-2 and TRBJ1-4, with TRBD1 identical over 9 bases. Unmatched junction bases numbered 8, after V lost 1 base and J lost 8 bases. CDR1 LGHNA and CDR2 YNFKEQ come from the germline V gene. The CDR3 is 16 amino acids. For the CDR3, the DNA is TGTGCCAGCAGCCAAGCGGGCGACAGGGGGAGCGAAAAACTGTTTTTT. Protein: CASSQAGDRGSEKLFF.

CDR3 loop: CASSYSSAGVLNEQFF. The CDR3 DNA follows: TGTGCCAGCAGTTACTCGTCAGCGGGAGTCTTGAATGAGCAGTTCTTC. The rearrangement joins TRBV6-5 to TRBJ2-1; 8 nucleotides align to TRBD2. The CDR3 is made up of 16 amino acids. The junction had 8 bases not matched to a gene; V was cut back by 0 bases and J by 7 bases. Germline CDR1 is MNHEY and CDR2 is SVGAGI.

The rearrangement uses TRBV6-1 and TRBJ2-7, with 7 bases aligning to TRBD1. The CDR3 spans 14 residues. Per the germline V gene, CDR1 is MNHNS and CDR2 is SASEGT. The V segment lost 7 bases and the J segment 2 bases; nucleotides outside the gene matches: 8. The CDR3 sequence: CASKRTGGTYEQYF. DNA of the CDR3: TGTGCCAGCAAACGGACAGGAGGAACCTACGAGCAGTACTTC.

V gene TRBV5-1 combines with J gene TRBJ1-3; D is possibly TRBD1 (6 bases). There are 16 residues in the CDR3. The germline V gene has CDR1 SGHRS and CDR2 YFSETQ. The V end was cut by 3 bases, the J end by 1 base, with 14 bases between. CDR3 sequence: CASSWTGGASGNTIYF. The CDR3 nucleotides are TGCGCCAGCAGCTGGACGGGGGGCGCTTCTGGAAACACCATATATTTT.

The gene calls are TRBV6-6 and TRBJ2-5; a possible D gene is TRBD2 (5 bases). CDR3 length: 15 residues. The V end was cut by 6 bases, the J end by 2 bases, with 16 bases between. CDR1 MNHNY and CDR2 SVGAGI come from the germline V gene (reference sequence). The CDR3 DNA reads as TGTGCCAGCAGCCCACGGGGTGTAGATCAAGAGACCCAGTACTTC. Its translation is CASSPRGVDQETQYF.

CDR3 sequence reads: CASSVKGGGTDTQYF. CDR3 sequence (DNA): TGTGCCAGCAGCGTAAAGGGGGGGGGCACAGATACGCAGTATTTT. This chain connects TRBV9 to TRBJ2-3; D might be TRBD2 (7 bases). The germline V gene encodes CDR1 SGDLS and CDR2 YYNGEE. The CDR3 runs 15 residues. V was clipped by 1 base and J by 1 base, with 10 bases between them.

The chain uses TRBV5-1 and TRBJ2-7, with TRBD2 as a possible D gene (6 bases). Trimming left V 0 bases short and J 4 bases short, with 14 bases between. The germline V gene has CDR1 SGHRS and CDR2 YFSETQ. CDR3 length: 15 residues. The CDR3 DNA sequence: TGCGCCAGCAGCTTGGACGGGGGAGAGCCTTACGAGCAGTACTTC. It is translated as CASSLDGGEPYEQYF.

The chain recombines TRBV5-1 with TRBJ1-2; D uncertain. V was cut by 4 bases and J by 2 bases, with 18 bases left in between. The germline V gene encodes CDR1 SGHRS and CDR2 YFSETQ. This CDR3 contains 16 residues. The CDR3 loop is CASSLRTPGGNYGYTF. CDR3 coding DNA: TGCGCCAGCAGCCTTCGGACCCCAGGAGGGAACTATGGCTACACCTTC.

This clone turned up a few times. The J gene is TRBJ1-3, the V gene TRBV6-5, with D possibly matching TRBD1 (5 bases). The CDR3 consists of 15 residues. Germline-derived CDR1 and CDR2 are MNHEY and SVGAGI. Trimming shortened V by 6 bases and J by 4 bases, and 16 bases separated the two germline ends. This chain's CDR3 is CASSPRKGSGNTIYF. CDR3 in DNA: TGTGCCAGCAGCCCCCGTAAGGGGTCAGGAAACACCATATATTTT.

The table lists this clone with a count of one. The V gene is TRBV27, the J gene TRBJ2-7; possible D gene TRBD2, 5 bases. The CDR3 sequence is 17 residues long. CDR1 and CDR2 (germline): MNHEY, SMNVEV (reference sequence). V lost 5 bases and J 0 bases, leaving 20 bases between the germline ends. CDR3: CASSPFIFRESSYEQYF. The CDR3 DNA sequence: TGTGCCAGCAGTCCCTTCATATTTCGGGAAAGCTCCTACGAGCAGTACTTC.

The chain uses TRBV4-3 and TRBJ2-1; perhaps TRBD2 as D (5 bases). The CDR3 contains 13 residues. The V end was cut by 1 base, the J end by 6 bases, with 7 bases between. Germline assignment: CDR1 LGHNA and CDR2 YSLEER. The CDR3 nucleotides are TGCGCCAGCAGCCAAGCCGGAGGCAATGAGCAGTTCTTC. Its protein product is CASSQAGGNEQFF.

This clone is a singleton in its sample. This rearrangement joins TRBV5-4 to TRBJ2-1; D may be TRBD1 (5 bases). The CDR3 consists of 17 residues. Germline loops: CDR1 SGHNT, CDR2 YYREEE (reference sequence). Trimming removed 3 bases from V and 0 bases from J, with 16 bases in between. In nucleotides, the CDR3 is TGTGCCAGCAGCTCCGCCTCAAGGGGTGGCTCCTACAATGAGCAGTTCTTC. The encoded protein is CASSSASRGGSYNEQFF.

CDR3 protein: CASSLSAPGWQGTDTQYF. DNA of the CDR3: TGTGCCAGCAGTTTATCGGCCCCGGGGTGGCAGGGCACAGATACGCAGTATTTT. The chain couples TRBV27 to TRBJ2-3; perhaps TRBD2 as D (5 bases). V dropped 0 bases and J dropped 1 base, with 17 bases sitting between them. The CDR3 totals 18 residues. Germline assignment: CDR1 MNHEY and CDR2 SMNVEV (reference sequence).

The chain uses TRBV28 and TRBJ2-7, with D perhaps matching TRBD1 (6 bases). V was shortened by 8 bases and J by 3 bases, with 11 bases between the two germline ends. There are 12 residues in the CDR3. CDR1 MDHEN and CDR2 SYDVKM come from the germline V gene. The CDR3 is CASEKGDYEQYF. As DNA, the CDR3 is TGTGCCAGCGAAAAGGGGGACTACGAGCAGTACTTC.

The rearrangement uses TRBV4-1 and TRBJ1-4; 10 nucleotides agree with TRBD1. This CDR3 spans 16 amino acids. Germline V CDR1 and CDR2: MGHRA, YSYEKL. V shed 6 bases and J 8 bases; nucleotides not matched to a gene: 12. CDR3 bases: TGCGCCAGCAGTAGAGGGACAGGGGCCGGGGGGGAAAAACTGTTTTTT. This translates into CASSRGTGAGGEKLFF.

This chain connects TRBV2 to TRBJ1-5; TRBD1 is a possible D gene (6 bases). Trimming removed 3 bases from V and 7 bases from J, with 16 bases in between. The CDR3 is 15 amino acids. The germline V gene has CDR1 SNHLY and CDR2 FYNNEI. In nucleotides, the CDR3 is TGTGCCAGCAGTGAGGCCCCGGGGGGCTGGCAGCCCCAGCATTTT. As protein: CASSEAPGGWQPQHF.

V and J are TRBV6-5 and TRBJ1-6, with D uncertain. Looked up from germline, CDR1 is MNHEY and CDR2 is SVGAGI. The ends were cut back, 2 bases at V and 7 bases at J, with 12 bases in the middle. The CDR3 is 15 residues long. The chain's CDR3 is CASSYGGIQNSPLHF. Written as DNA, the CDR3 is TGTGCCAGCAGTTACGGAGGGATTCAGAATTCACCCCTCCACTTT.

In its sample, this clone was seen a few times. The chain is built from TRBV30 and TRBJ2-7, with D unclear. The CDR3 is 14 residues long. V lost 4 bases to trimming and J lost 2 bases, with 15 bases between them. CDR1 and CDR2 from the germline V gene are GTSNPN and SVGIG (reference sequence). This chain's CDR3 is CAWNPREAAYEQYF. The DNA of the CDR3 is TGTGCCTGGAACCCCCGTGAGGCTGCCTACGAGCAGTACTTC. The whole variable domain, remainder taken from reference TRBV30 and TRBJ2-7, is SQTIHQWPATLVQPVGSPLSLECTVEGTSNPNLYWYRQAAGRGLQLLFYSVGIGQISSEVPQNLSASRPQDRQFILSSKKLLLSDSGFYLCAWNPREAAYEQYFGPGTRLTVT.

CDR3 coding DNA: TGTGCCAGCATCCGGAGGGGAGGGACTGAAGCTTTCTTT. Protein: CASIRRGGTEAFF. The V call is TRBV5-6, the J call TRBJ1-1; the D gene is possibly TRBD1 (5 bases). CDR3 length equals 13 residues. The V end lost 6 bases, the J end lost 5 bases, and 14 bases lay between the germline ends. From germline, CDR1 is SGHDT and CDR2 YYEEEE.

The chain uses TRBV14 and TRBJ2-7, with 12 positions matching TRBD2. Germline CDR1 is SGHDN and CDR2 is FVKESK. CDR3 length: 15 amino acids. With 4 bases clipped from V and 3 bases from J, the junction kept 4 bases outside the gene matches. CDR3 residues: CASSRLLAGGYEQYF. DNA for the CDR3: TGTGCCAGCAGCCGTTTACTAGCGGGAGGCTACGAGCAGTACTTC.

CDR3 coding DNA: TGTGCCAGCAGTTACGGTCCGGTAGGGGAAAATCAGCCCCAGCATTTT. Protein product: CASSYGPVGENQPQHF. V gene TRBV6-6 combines with J gene TRBJ1-5, with TRBD1 as a possible D gene (5 bases). Trimming took off 2 bases at V and 4 bases at J, with 15 bases between the two ends. The CDR3 covers 16 residues. Germline V lookup: CDR1 MNHNY, CDR2 SVGAGI (reference sequence).

The CDR3 loop is CASTSGGKYEQYF. The CDR3 DNA reads TGTGCCAGCACTAGCGGGGGGAAGTACGAGCAGTACTTC. The gene calls are TRBV6-1 and TRBJ2-7, with 11 bases that match TRBD2. This CDR3 has 13 residues. Germline CDR1 and CDR2: MNHNS and SASEGT. The V gene end was trimmed by 7 bases and the J gene end by 4 bases; junction bases not matched to a gene: 3.

The genes are TRBV5-1 and TRBJ2-5; 11 positions agree with TRBD2. The germline V gene has CDR1 SGHRS and CDR2 YFSETQ. V shed 5 bases, J shed 5 bases, and the junction held 8 bases outside the gene matches. The CDR3 runs 15 residues. For the CDR3, the DNA is TGCGCCAGCAGAAGTAGCGGGGGGGCGGAGGAGACCCAGTACTTC. It translates to CASRSSGGAEETQYF.

This clone has just a few counts. This rearrangement joins TRBV5-1 to TRBJ2-1; 11 bases map to TRBD2. The length of the CDR3 is 15 residues. Unmatched junction bases numbered 3, after V lost 4 bases and J lost 3 bases. CDR1 SGHRS and CDR2 YFSETQ come from the germline V gene. In DNA form, the CDR3 reads TGCGCCAGCAGCCCGGGACTAGCGGACTACAATGAGCAGTTCTTC. It specifies CASSPGLADYNEQFF.

This clone was found a few times. The chain employs TRBV30 and TRBJ2-5, with unresolved D. Germline V gene sequence: CDR1 GTSNPN, CDR2 SVGIG (reference sequence). CDR3 size: 11 residues. Trimming stripped 0 bases from V and 5 bases from J, with 4 bases between. This CDR3 is CAWSVIETQYF. CDR3 nucleotide sequence: TGTGCCTGGAGTGTTATTGAGACCCAGTACTTC.